This TCR beta chain originates from a study of CD8 T cells in Susac syndrome. CDR1 LNHDA and CDR2 SQIVND come from the germline V gene (reference sequence). The ends were cut back, 3 bases at V and 7 bases at J, with 12 bases in the middle. This CDR3 region has 13 residues. TCR beta sequences were obtained from blood CD8+ and CD4+ T cells. Reverse transcription of roughly 0.5 to 1 ug RNA was performed with random hexamers. By means of immunoSEQ multiplex PCR, TCR beta CDR3 spanning 54 Vbeta and 13 Jbeta underwent amplification. TCRdb used MiXCR to reprocess the immunoSEQ multiplex PCR reads, holding one entry per CDR3 protein. The sample lists tens of thousands of distinct CDR3 sequences; roughly nine tenths were seen once.

What was sequenced was CD8+ T cells from PBMCs. V and J are TRBV19 and TRBJ1-2; no clear D gene. The receptor's source is a human donor with multiple sclerosis. In DNA form, the CDR3 reads TGTGCCAGTAGTATCCTGGTGGGGAGTGGCTACACCTTC. Protein: CASSILVGSGYTF.